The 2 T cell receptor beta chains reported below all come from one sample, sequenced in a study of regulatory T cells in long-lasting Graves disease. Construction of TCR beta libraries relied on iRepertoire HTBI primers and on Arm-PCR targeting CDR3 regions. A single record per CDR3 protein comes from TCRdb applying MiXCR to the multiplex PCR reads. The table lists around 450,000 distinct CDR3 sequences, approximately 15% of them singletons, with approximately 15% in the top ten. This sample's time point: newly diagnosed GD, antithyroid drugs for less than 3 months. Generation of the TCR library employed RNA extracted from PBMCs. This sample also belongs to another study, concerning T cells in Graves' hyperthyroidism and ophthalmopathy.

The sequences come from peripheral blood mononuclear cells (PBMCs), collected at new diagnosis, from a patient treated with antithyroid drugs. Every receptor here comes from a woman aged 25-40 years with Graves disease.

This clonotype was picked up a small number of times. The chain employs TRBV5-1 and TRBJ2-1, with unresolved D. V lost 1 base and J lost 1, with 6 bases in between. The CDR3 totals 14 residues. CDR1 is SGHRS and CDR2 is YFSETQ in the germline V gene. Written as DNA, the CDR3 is TGCGCCAGCAGCTTGATAGGGTCCTACAATGAGCAGTTCTTC. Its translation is CASSLIGSYNEQFF.

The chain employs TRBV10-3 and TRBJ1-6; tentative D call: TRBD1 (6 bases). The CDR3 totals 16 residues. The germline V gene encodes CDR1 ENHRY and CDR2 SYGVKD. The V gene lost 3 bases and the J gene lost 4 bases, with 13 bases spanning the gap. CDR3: CAISESDRKYNSPLHF. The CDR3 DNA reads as TGTGCCATCAGTGAAAGCGACAGGAAATATAATTCACCCCTCCACTTT.